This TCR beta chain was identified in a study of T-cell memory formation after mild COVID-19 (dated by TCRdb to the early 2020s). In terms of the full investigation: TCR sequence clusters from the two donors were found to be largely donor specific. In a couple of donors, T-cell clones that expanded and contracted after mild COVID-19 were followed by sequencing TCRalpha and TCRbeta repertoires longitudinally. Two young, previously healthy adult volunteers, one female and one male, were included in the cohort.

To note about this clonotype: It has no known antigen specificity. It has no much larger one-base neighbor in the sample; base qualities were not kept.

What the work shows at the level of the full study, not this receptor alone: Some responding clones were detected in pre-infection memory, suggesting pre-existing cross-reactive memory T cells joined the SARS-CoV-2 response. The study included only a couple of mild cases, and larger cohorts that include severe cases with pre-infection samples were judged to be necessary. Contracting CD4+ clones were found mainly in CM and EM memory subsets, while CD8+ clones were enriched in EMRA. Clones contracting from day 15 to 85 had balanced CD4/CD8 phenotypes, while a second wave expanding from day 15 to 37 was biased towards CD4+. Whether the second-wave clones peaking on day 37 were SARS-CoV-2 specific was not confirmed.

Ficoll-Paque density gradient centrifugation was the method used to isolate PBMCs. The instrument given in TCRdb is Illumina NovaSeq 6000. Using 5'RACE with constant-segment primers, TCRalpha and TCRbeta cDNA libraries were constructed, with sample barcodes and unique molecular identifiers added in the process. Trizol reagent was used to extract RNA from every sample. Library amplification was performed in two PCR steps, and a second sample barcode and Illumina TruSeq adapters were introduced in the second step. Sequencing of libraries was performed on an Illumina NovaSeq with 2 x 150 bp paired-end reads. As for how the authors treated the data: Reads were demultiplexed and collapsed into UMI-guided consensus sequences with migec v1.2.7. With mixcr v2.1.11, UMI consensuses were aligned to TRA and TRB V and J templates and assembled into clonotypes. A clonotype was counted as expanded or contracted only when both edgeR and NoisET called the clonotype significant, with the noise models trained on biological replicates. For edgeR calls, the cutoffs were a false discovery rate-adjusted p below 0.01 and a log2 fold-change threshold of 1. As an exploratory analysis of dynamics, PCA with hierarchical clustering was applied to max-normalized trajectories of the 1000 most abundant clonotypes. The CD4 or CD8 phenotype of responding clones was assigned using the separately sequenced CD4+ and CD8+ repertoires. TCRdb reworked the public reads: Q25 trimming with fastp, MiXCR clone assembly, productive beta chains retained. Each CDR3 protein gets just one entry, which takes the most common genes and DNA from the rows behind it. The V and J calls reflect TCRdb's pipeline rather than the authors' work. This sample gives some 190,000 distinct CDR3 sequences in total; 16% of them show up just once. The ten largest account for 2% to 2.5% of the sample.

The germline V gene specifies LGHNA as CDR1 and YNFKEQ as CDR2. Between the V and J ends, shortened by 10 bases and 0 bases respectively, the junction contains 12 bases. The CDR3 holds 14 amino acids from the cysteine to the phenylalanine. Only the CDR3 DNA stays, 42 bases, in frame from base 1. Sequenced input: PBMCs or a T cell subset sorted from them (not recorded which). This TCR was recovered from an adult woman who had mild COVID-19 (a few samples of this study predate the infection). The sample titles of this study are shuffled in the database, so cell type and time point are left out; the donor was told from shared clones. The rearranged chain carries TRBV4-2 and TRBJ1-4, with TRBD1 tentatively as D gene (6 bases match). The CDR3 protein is CATSRQATNEKLFF. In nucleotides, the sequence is TGTGCCACATCACGACAGGCAACTAATGAAAAACTGTTTTTT.